This entry lists 23 T cell receptor beta chains sequenced from one sample in a study of blood T cell repertoires in COVID-19. TCRdb's table, derived via immunoSEQ multiplex PCR, lists solely in-frame clones and lacks some. The sample yields some 76,000 clones, more than 75% seen once. Sequenced: peripheral blood. The receptors stem from a human donor in a cohort sampled during active COVID-19.

J is TRBJ2-6 and V is TRBV5-4; D unresolved. Per the germline V gene, CDR1 is SGHNT and CDR2 is YYREEE (reference sequence). V gave up 3 bases and J gave up 2 bases, with 6 bases separating them. The CDR3 is made up of 14 amino acids. The CDR3 loop is CASSYLAGANVLTF. CDR3 nucleotides: TGTGCCAGCAGCTACTTAGCTGGGGCCAACGTCCTGACTTTC.

The chain combines TRBV5-8 with TRBJ2-7; 9 bases agree with TRBD1. With V trimmed by 4 bases and J by 3 bases, 8 bases remained unmatched. The germline CDR1 and CDR2 sequences are SGHTS and YDEGEE. The CDR3 contains 15 residues. For the CDR3, the DNA is TGTGCCAGCAGCCTGGGACAGGGAGAATACTACGAGCAGTACTTC. As protein: CASSLGQGEYYEQYF.

V gene TRBV5-6 combines with J gene TRBJ1-3; D is unclear. Germline V gives CDR1 SGHDT, CDR2 YYEEEE. V gave up 0 bases and J gave up 3 bases, with 7 bases separating them. The CDR3 is made up of 14 amino acids. CDR3 protein: CASSLGASGNTIYF. The DNA for the CDR3 is TGTGCCAGCAGCTTGGGGGCAAGTGGAAACACCATATATTTT.

V usage is TRBV12-3 or TRBV12-4 and J usage is TRBJ2-2, with D unresolved. The V and J ends lost 7 bases and 6 bases respectively, with 9 bases between them. This CDR3 is built from 12 residues. The CDR3, as DNA: TGTGCCAGCACCTCTCTCGCCGGGGAGCTGTTTTTT. Its protein is CASTSLAGELFF.

The chain combines TRBV18 with TRBJ1-1; D is possibly TRBD1 (5 bases). The V and J ends lost 1 base and 11 bases respectively, with 14 bases between them. The CDR3 consists of 13 residues. Germline V gene lookup returns CDR1 KGHSH and CDR2 LQKENI. The CDR3 sequence: CASSPLTGVDAFF. Written as DNA, the CDR3 is TGTGCCAGCTCACCACTGACGGGGGTAGACGCTTTCTTT.

The chain employs TRBV4-2 and TRBJ2-6; D gene uncertain. The germline V gene has CDR1 LGHNA and CDR2 YNFKEQ. The ends were cut back, 0 bases at V and 1 base at J, with 4 bases in the middle. The CDR3 length is 15 residues. CDR3 sequence reads: CASSQDRSGANVLTF. DNA of the CDR3: TGTGCCAGCAGCCAAGACCGGTCTGGGGCCAACGTCCTGACTTTC.

This rearrangement joins TRBV3-1 (or the pseudogene TRBV3-2) to TRBJ1-2; D gene uncertain. The V end was cut by 2 bases, the J end by 5 bases, with 15 bases between. Germline assignment: CDR1 LGHDT and CDR2 YNNKEL (reference sequence). The CDR3 extends over 15 amino acids. CDR3 amino acids: CASSQLDWKIYGYTF. Written as DNA, the CDR3 is TGTGCCAGCAGCCAACTGGACTGGAAGATTTATGGCTACACCTTC.

There are a few counts of this clone. This sequence joins TRBV7-3 and TRBJ2-2; 7 nucleotides agree with TRBD1. The CDR3 length is 15 residues. Trimming at V came to 6 bases and at J to 4 bases, leaving 8 bases not matched to a gene. Per the germline V gene, CDR1 is SGHTA and CDR2 is FQGTGA. The DNA of the CDR3 is TGTGCCAGCAGTCGACAGGGCCCCCTCACCGGGGAGCTGTTTTTT. Translation: CASSRQGPLTGELFF.

The gene calls are TRBV7-3 and TRBJ2-1; D may be TRBD1 (6 bases). The CDR3 is 12 amino acids. The V end was cut by 6 bases, the J end by 12 bases, with 15 bases between. CDR1 is SGHTA, CDR2 FQGTGA, per germline. In DNA form, the CDR3 reads TGTGCCAGCAGTCGAATGGGGACAAGGCAGTTCTTC. It translates to CASSRMGTRQFF.

The genes are TRBV12-5 and TRBJ2-6; a possible D gene is TRBD1 (5 bases). The CDR3 spans 12 residues. Germline-derived CDR1 and CDR2 are LGHNT and FRNRAP. Trimming left V 9 bases short and J 3 bases short, with 6 bases between. As DNA, the CDR3 is TGTGCTAGCAGGGATGGGGCCAACGTCCTGACTTTC. This codes for CASRDGANVLTF.

The rearrangement joins TRBV5-4 to TRBJ2-2, with 9 bases lining up with TRBD2. CDR3 length equals 15 residues. Germline V gene lookup returns CDR1 SGHNT and CDR2 YYREEE (reference sequence). Trimming took 4 bases from V and 5 from J; bases not matched to a gene: 6. The CDR3 nucleotides are TGTGCCAGCAGCAAGAGACTAGCGGTGACCGGGGAGCTGTTTTTT. Protein product: CASSKRLAVTGELFF.

The V and J genes are TRBV18 and TRBJ1-2; TRBD1 agrees at 7 bases. V lost 5 bases to trimming and J lost 4 bases; unmatched junction nucleotides: 7. Germline CDR1 reads KGHSH; CDR2 reads LQKENI. This CDR3 spans 14 amino acids. For the CDR3, the DNA is TGTGCCAGCTCAAGGGACAGTAAAGGCTATGGCTACACCTTC. This translates into CASSRDSKGYGYTF.

The genes are TRBV7-9 and TRBJ2-2, with D unclear. V was trimmed by 1 base and J by 3 bases, leaving 9 bases between them. The germline gives CDR1 SEHNR, CDR2 FQNEAQ (reference sequence). The CDR3 loop spans 15 amino acids. CDR3 sequence: CASSLDNYYTGELFF. Here the CDR3 DNA reads TGTGCCAGCAGCTTAGACAATTATTACACCGGGGAGCTGTTTTTT.

V usage is TRBV6-5 and J usage is TRBJ1-2; possibly TRBD1 for D (5 bases). V lost 6 bases and J 5 bases, leaving 13 bases between the germline ends. CDR1 and CDR2 (germline): MNHEY, SVGAGI. This CDR3 comprises 13 residues. The CDR3: CASRPDSAYGYTF. CDR3 sequence (DNA): TGTGCCAGCAGACCAGACAGCGCGTATGGCTACACCTTC.

V is TRBV4-3 and J is TRBJ2-1; 16 bases match TRBD2. Germline V gene lookup returns CDR1 LGHNA and CDR2 YSLEER. After removal of 3 bases from V and 8 bases from J, the junction contained 7 bases not matched to a gene. The CDR3 is 17 amino acids. CDR3 DNA: TGCGCCAGCAGCCACGGGACTAGCGGGGGGGCCGAGGATGAGCAGTTCTTC. Translated: CASSHGTSGGAEDEQFF.

The chain joins TRBV3-1 (or the pseudogene TRBV3-2) to TRBJ1-4, with 9 bases matching TRBD1. Looked up from germline, CDR1 is LGHDT and CDR2 is YNNKEL (reference sequence). This CDR3 contains 16 residues. V lost 4 bases to trimming and J lost 5 bases; unmatched junction nucleotides: 8. CDR3 in DNA: TGTGCCAGCAGCCGAGGACTGGACAGGGGCAATGAAAAACTGTTTTTT. It encodes CASSRGLDRGNEKLFF.

The chain employs TRBV5-4 and TRBJ2-7; TRBD1 matches 8 bases. The CDR3 consists of 14 residues. Trimming removed 4 bases from V and 0 bases from J; junction bases left unmatched: 3. In germline, CDR1 is SGHNT, CDR2 YYREEE (reference sequence). CDR3 amino acids: CASSPGGHSYEQYF. The CDR3 nucleotides are TGTGCCAGCAGCCCAGGGGGCCACTCCTACGAGCAGTACTTC.

As concerns this clone: This specimen includes other DNA sequences encoding the same CDR3. The rearrangement joins TRBV5-1 to TRBJ2-5, with D unresolved. From germline, CDR1 is SGHRS and CDR2 YFSETQ. V was pared by 4 bases and J by 2 bases, with 3 bases between. The CDR3 contains 11 residues. The CDR3, as DNA: TGCGCCAGCAGCCTGCAAGAGACCCAGTACTTC. Amino acids: CASSLQETQYF.

V and J are TRBV3-1 (or the pseudogene TRBV3-2) and TRBJ2-3; 7 positions agree with TRBD2. The CDR3 has 15 amino acids. Germline assignment: CDR1 LGHDT and CDR2 YNNKEL (reference sequence). V lost 3 bases, J lost 1 base, and 4 bases stayed unmatched. CDR3: CASSQERGGTDTQYF. The DNA of the CDR3 is TGTGCCAGCAGCCAGGAACGGGGGGGCACAGATACGCAGTATTTT.

The rearrangement joins TRBV6-5 to TRBJ1-2, with D uncertain. The germline V and J ends were trimmed by 6 bases and 5 bases, with 16 bases remaining between them. Germline V gene sequence: CDR1 MNHEY, CDR2 SVGAGI. The CDR3 is 14 residues long. Here the CDR3 reads CASRALDTPYGYTF. CDR3 DNA sequence: TGTGCCAGCAGAGCCTTAGATACCCCATATGGCTACACCTTC.

In its sample, this clone was seen once. This chain connects TRBV5-1 to TRBJ2-7; tentative D call: TRBD2 (7 bases). The CDR3 runs to 14 residues. The ends were cut back, 1 base at V and 2 bases at J, with 10 bases in the middle. Germline CDR1 is SGHRS and CDR2 is YFSETQ. This chain's CDR3 is CASSLTGTTYEQYF. The CDR3 coding sequence is TGCGCCAGCAGCTTGACAGGGACTACCTACGAGCAGTACTTC.

This clone was found a few times. The rearrangement uses TRBV2 and TRBJ2-1, with 10 bases fitting TRBD2. This CDR3 contains 14 residues. Germline values: CDR1 SNHLY, CDR2 FYNNEI. The trim removed 1 base at V and 13 bases at J, leaving 7 bases unmatched. The CDR3 here is CASSEERSSGGQFF. Here the CDR3 DNA reads TGTGCCAGCAGTGAAGAGAGGTCTAGCGGGGGACAGTTCTTC.

The chain uses TRBV7-2 and TRBJ2-7; 10 bases align to TRBD1. The trim removed 5 bases at V and 7 bases at J, leaving 5 bases unmatched. Germline V gene sequence: CDR1 SGHTA, CDR2 FQGNSA. The CDR3 is 13 residues long. The CDR3 spells CASSRQGAEEQYF. The CDR3 bases are TGTGCCAGCAGCCGACAGGGGGCGGAAGAGCAGTACTTC.